This T cell receptor beta chain was found in a study of radiotherapy plus CTLA-4 blockade in lung cancer. Overall study: For approximately 19% of patients, objective responses occurred, and roughly 30% had disease control. Broader study findings: Blood saw expansion of tumor-derived TCR clones after radiotherapy plus ipilimumab.

Focal radiation and CTLA-4 blockade (ipilimumab) were tested in chemo-refractory metastatic non-small-cell lung cancer patients. Libraries were prepared by immunoSEQ multiplex PCR; TCRdb keeps only in-frame clonotypes and omits some of them. Seen here are about 91,000 clones, approximately 79% observed once, and the top ten hold more than 13%. This clone was recorded many times. Its antigen is still unknown. Looked up from germline, CDR1 is SEHNR and CDR2 is FQNEAQ (reference sequence). Deletions cut 5 bases from V and 6 bases from J, with 8 bases between. The CDR3 consists of 11 residues. This receptor was taken from a human donor with non-small cell lung cancer that progressed on radiotherapy plus ipilimumab. Specimen: peripheral blood, collected from a patient treated with radiotherapy plus ipilimumab. The rearrangement joins TRBV7-9 to TRBJ2-7; D is perhaps TRBD1 (5 bases). The CDR3 DNA reads as TGTGCCAGCAGCCCAGGGTTCGAGCAGTACTTC. Its translation is CASSPGFEQYF. The variable domain in full, completed from reference TRBV7-9 and TRBJ2-7, reads DTGVSQNPRHKITKRGQNVTFRCDPISEHNRLYWYRQTLGQGPEFLTYFQNEAQLEKSRLLSDRFSAERPKGSFSTLEIQRTEQGDSAMYLCASSPGFEQYFGPGTRLTVT.